Below, 8 T cell receptor beta chains from the same sample are listed, as sequenced in a study of T cells in women clearing cervical HPV infection. The table came from immunoSEQ multiplex PCR; TCRdb's copy has only in-frame clones and leaves some out. Here the sample table reports around 23,000 clones. Specimen: blood buffy coat. These receptors were collected from a woman aged 18-70 years with a cervical HPV16 infection that either progressed to CIN3+ or cleared (not recorded which).

About this clone itself: The CDR3 goes on 3 residues after the read ends, and that part is filled in from the germline J gene. The rearrangement joins TRBV7-3 to TRBJ2-3, with a weak D call TRBD1 (6 bases). Germline CDR1 and CDR2: SGHTA and FQGTGA. The CDR3 runs 13 residues. The part of the CDR3 DNA that was read is TGTGCCAGCAGCCGGACAGCACAAGAGACG. This gives the protein CASSRTAQET. The entire CDR3 reads CASSRTAQETQYF.

As to this clone: With the read ending 3 residues before the CDR3 end, the germline J gene is used to fill in that end. The V call is TRBV7-3, the J call TRBJ1-1; TRBD1 matches 8 bases. The length of the CDR3 is 16 residues. CDR1 SGHTA and CDR2 FQGTGA come from the germline V gene. Trimming at V came to 1 base and at J to 4 bases, leaving 8 bases not matched to a gene. CDR3 DNA, as far as it was read: TGTGCCAGCAGCTTAATCGGGACAGGCCGGGGCACTGAA. This gives the protein CASSLIGTGRGTE. The whole CDR3 is CASSLIGTGRGTEAFF.

As regards this clone: The observed sequence ends 3 residues before the CDR3 terminus, with the missing tail filled in from the germline J gene. The gene calls are TRBV18 and TRBJ2-2; maybe TRBD1 (5 bases). The germline gives CDR1 KGHSH, CDR2 LQKENI. The CDR3 totals 14 residues. CDR3 region: CASSHGQGKEKLFF. The CDR3 DNA, read in part, is TGTGCCAGCTCGCACGGGCAGGGAAAGGAAAAG.

Concerning this clone: The CDR3 end lies 3 residues beyond the end of the read and is filled in from the germline J gene. This sequence joins TRBV7-2 and TRBJ1-3; 9 positions agree with TRBD1. After removal of 5 bases from V and 4 bases from J, the junction contained 3 bases not matched to a gene. CDR3 length: 14 amino acids. From germline, CDR1 is SGHTA and CDR2 FQGNSA. The CDR3 bases that were read are TGTGCCAGCAGCCCCGGGACAGGGGGAAACACC. It is translated as CASSPGTGGNT. The full CDR3 protein is CASSPGTGGNTIYF.

About this clone: The CDR3 extends 3 residues past the end of the read, so its final part is completed from the germline J gene. The V and J genes are TRBV7-2 and TRBJ2-7, with a weak D call TRBD1 (6 bases). The CDR3 extends over 14 amino acids. Trimming left V 5 bases short and J 0 bases short, with 11 bases between. CDR1 and CDR2 (germline): SGHTA, FQGNSA. The CDR3 DNA, read in part, is TGTGCCAGCAGCATACAGGGAAGCTCCTACGAG. This codes for CASSIQGSSYE. The full CDR3 sequence reads CASSIQGSSYEQYF.

As concerns this clone: The read halts 3 residues ahead of the CDR3 end, with the missing end drawn from the germline J gene. The rearrangement links TRBV10-3 to TRBJ1-1; D perhaps matches TRBD1 (6 bases). From germline, CDR1 is ENHRY and CDR2 SYGVKD. This CDR3 contains 13 residues. Trimming cost V 5 bases and J 6 bases, with 13 bases left between them. CDR3 bases read: TGTGCCATCAGTAACAGGGATATTGCTGAA. Translating it yields CAISNRDIAE. The whole CDR3 reads CAISNRDIAEAFF.

Notes on this clone: Read sequence stops 3 residues before the CDR3 end, and the germline J gene provides the missing end. V gene TRBV27 combines with J gene TRBJ1-2, with 8 bases aligning to TRBD1. The ends lost 5 bases at V and 4 bases at J; junction bases unmatched: 12. The V gene's germline CDR1 is MNHEY and CDR2 SMNVEV (reference sequence). The CDR3 totals 16 residues. The CDR3: CASSLTGGLHPYGYTF. The DNA read from the CDR3 is TGTGCCAGCAGTCTCACAGGGGGTCTCCACCCCTATGGC.

Notes on this clone: Germline is not matched at one junction end, which may reflect a read error. Coverage ceases 3 residues before the CDR3 finishes, and the germline J gene fills in the end. The chain joins TRBV7-7 to TRBJ2-1, with 7 positions matching TRBD2. CDR3 length: 14 residues. The germline V gene has CDR1 SSHAT and CDR2 FNYEAQ (reference sequence). This chain's CDR3 is CASSLSGGGNEQFF. Incomplete CDR3 DNA: TGTGCTAGCAGCTTATCTGGCGGGGGCAATGAG.